This paragraph covers one T cell receptor (beta chain) sequence. Its specificity is unknown. Template material for amplifying TCR beta CDR3 regions consisted of RNA transcripts. TCR CDR3 underwent first-round RT-PCR with the HTBI primer set. In TCRdb, the multiplex PCR reads were re-called with MiXCR into one record per CDR3 protein. The table records approximately 400,000 distinct CDR3 sequences, approximately 14% of them present only once. Germline CDR1 and CDR2: SGHNT and YENEEA. V lost 6 bases and J lost 5, with 15 bases in between. This CDR3 has 14 amino acids. The source of the sample is a study of T cells in Graves' hyperthyroidism and ophthalmopathy. Study-wide findings and caveats: Ophthalmopathy, as predicted by the model, came a median 6.5 months after the prediction. Most clonotypes that expanded in the thyroid above 0.001 also showed up in blood.

Ophthalmopathy patients had Clinical Activity Score at least 3, NOSPECS grade at least 4, duration under 3 months. Uncontrolled infection, other autoimmune disease, pregnancy or lactation disqualified patients from enrolment. The receptor's source is a woman between 25 and 40 years old with Graves' ophthalmopathy. The chain carries TRBV11-3 and TRBJ2-3, with D tentatively TRBD1 (5 bases). Material for sequencing was blood. CDR3 DNA sequence: TGTGCCAGCAGTCGAAAAGGGGCTGAAGATACGCAGTATTTT. It encodes CASSRKGAEDTQYF. The full variable domain, with the rest looked up from reference TRBV11-3 and TRBJ2-3, is EAGVVQSPRYKIIEKKQPVAFWCNPISGHNTLYWYLQNLGQGPELLIRYENEEAVDDSQLPKDRFSAERLKGVDSTLKIQPAELGDSAVYLCASSRKGAEDTQYFGPGTRLTVL.